These 20 T cell receptor beta chains were all obtained from the same sample, sequenced in a study of TIL therapy for anti-PD-1-resistant metastatic lung cancer. The libraries were made with immunoSEQ v3. Generated by immunoSEQ multiplex PCR, the TCRdb table keeps only in-frame clones and is missing some. The repertoire has more than 55,000 clones, 75% to 85% of them found once; the top ten carry about 2.8%. Time point reported: pre-treatment sample, taken before nivolumab and TIL therapy. Specimen: blood, collected at baseline. These receptors were collected from a person between 30 and 80 years old with non-small cell lung cancer.

This chain links TRBV28 with TRBJ2-3; D is undetermined. With 5 bases removed from V and 0 bases from J, the gap between germline ends came to 12 bases. Germline CDR1 and CDR2: MDHEN and SYDVKM. This CDR3 is built from 15 residues. The CDR3 region is CASSHRFRSTDTQYF. CDR3 DNA sequence: TGTGCCAGCAGTCACAGATTCCGTAGCACAGATACGCAGTATTTT.

V gene TRBV11-2 combines with J gene TRBJ1-2; a weak D match, TRBD1 (5 bases). The germline gives CDR1 SGHAT, CDR2 FQNNGV. The CDR3 totals 15 residues. V was clipped by 6 bases and J by 0 bases, with 14 bases between them. The CDR3 here is CASRSSTGSNYGYTF. The DNA for the CDR3 is TGTGCCAGCAGGTCCTCCACAGGATCTAACTATGGCTACACCTTC.

The chain uses TRBV7-3 and TRBJ2-1; 7 bases are shared with TRBD2. The CDR3 loop spans 15 amino acids. Germline CDR1 and CDR2: SGHTA and FQGTGA. The V segment lost 5 bases and the J segment 2 bases; nucleotides outside the gene matches: 6. CDR3: CASSRSGAPYNEQFF. The CDR3 DNA sequence: TGTGCCAGCAGCCGAAGCGGGGCTCCCTACAATGAGCAGTTCTTC.

The J gene is TRBJ2-7, the V gene TRBV28; tentatively, D is TRBD2 (6 bases). The CDR3 runs 15 residues. The V and J ends lost 5 bases and 1 base respectively, with 15 bases between them. Germline V CDR1 and CDR2: MDHEN, SYDVKM. Written as DNA, the CDR3 is TGTGCCAGCAGTGTCCCGGGACTTGGATCCTACGAGCAGTACTTC. Protein: CASSVPGLGSYEQYF.

V gene TRBV7-3 combines with J gene TRBJ2-1; D ambiguous. Trimming took off 2 bases at V and 0 bases at J, with 11 bases between the two ends. The length of the CDR3 is 16 residues. The germline V gene has CDR1 SGHTA and CDR2 FQGTGA. CDR3 nucleotides: TGTGCCAGCAGCTTAGGGCCGGCTGACTCCTACAATGAGCAGTTCTTC. Residues: CASSLGPADSYNEQFF.

The chain is built from TRBV1 and TRBJ1-2; the DNA was not compared with TRBD1, the D call given in the table. TRBV1 is a documented pseudogene. CDR3 length: 16 residues. CDR3 DNA sequence: TGCACCAGCAGCCGTAAAGTTACAGGGCTCTCTCGTGGCTACACCTTC. Protein product: CTSSRKVTGLSRGYTF.

The chain uses TRBV5-4 and TRBJ2-7, with no clear D. CDR3 size: 13 residues. Germline lookup yields CDR1 SGHNT and CDR2 YYREEE (reference sequence). The V gene lost 1 base and the J gene lost 4 bases, with 9 bases spanning the gap. For the CDR3, the DNA is TGTGCCAGCAGCTTGAGGAGTGCGTACGAGCAGTACTTC. Protein sequence: CASSLRSAYEQYF.

The chain uses TRBV3-1 (or the pseudogene TRBV3-2) and TRBJ2-5; TRBD2 agrees at 8 bases. This CDR3 has 14 amino acids. Germline V gives CDR1 LGHDT, CDR2 YNNKEL (reference sequence). The J segment lost 2 bases and the V segment lost 8 bases, leaving 7 bases of the junction unmatched. For the CDR3, the DNA is TGTGCCAGCGACCGGGGGGGAGCTCAAGAGACCCAGTACTTC. This encodes CASDRGGAQETQYF.

This chain joins TRBV7-3 and TRBJ1-5; D is uncertain. With 7 bases removed from V and 0 bases from J, the gap between germline ends came to 13 bases. This CDR3 has 15 residues. The germline V gene encodes CDR1 SGHTA and CDR2 FQGTGA. In DNA, the CDR3 is TGTGCCAGCACTTTAACGGGTTATAGCAATCAGCCCCAGCATTTT. It codes for CASTLTGYSNQPQHF.

The gene calls are TRBV24-1 and TRBJ2-7; perhaps TRBD2 as D (5 bases). This CDR3 has 12 residues. V lost 4 bases and J lost 7, with 10 bases in between. Germline loops: CDR1 KGHDR, CDR2 SFDVKD. The CDR3 DNA sequence: TGTGCCACCAGTGACCGGACGGGGGAGCAGTACTTC. Residues: CATSDRTGEQYF.

V usage is TRBV28 and J usage is TRBJ1-2; 7 nucleotides agree with TRBD1. This CDR3 region has 15 residues. After removal of 6 bases from V and 7 bases from J, the junction contained 14 bases not matched to a gene. CDR1 is MDHEN and CDR2 is SYDVKM in the germline V gene. Here the CDR3 DNA reads TGTGCCAGCAGACCCGGGACAGCGGATTTATCTGGCTACACCTTC. Translated: CASRPGTADLSGYTF.

The chain joins TRBV7-9 to TRBJ2-7; D is unclear. The CDR3 consists of 13 residues. Germline CDR1 and CDR2: SEHNR and FQNEAQ (reference sequence). The ends were cut back, 1 base at V and 3 bases at J, with 7 bases in the middle. The CDR3 sequence is CASSLVADYEQYF. The CDR3 bases are TGTGCCAGCAGCTTAGTTGCAGACTACGAGCAGTACTTC.

CDR3 nucleotides: TGTGCCAGTAGATCGGGAGCAACTAATGAAAAACTGTTTTTT. Its translation: CASRSGATNEKLFF. V usage is TRBV19 and J usage is TRBJ1-4; D is ambiguous. V was cut by 6 bases and J by 0 bases, with 8 bases left in between. The CDR3 sequence is 14 residues long. Germline values: CDR1 LNHDA, CDR2 SQIVND (reference sequence).

The rearrangement joins TRBV6-5 to TRBJ1-4; the match to TRBD1 covers 7 bases. The CDR3 has 14 residues. The J segment lost 5 bases and the V segment lost 6 bases, leaving 6 bases of the junction unmatched. Germline CDR1 is MNHEY and CDR2 is SVGAGI. CDR3 region: CASSTGQLNEKLFF. The CDR3 DNA is TGTGCCAGCAGCACGGGACAGCTAAATGAAAAACTGTTTTTT.

The chain uses TRBV30 and TRBJ1-3; tentative D call: TRBD1 (5 bases). The V end lost 3 bases, the J end lost 1 base, and 13 bases lay between the germline ends. The CDR3 contains 15 residues. The germline CDR1 and CDR2 sequences are GTSNPN and SVGIG (reference sequence). The CDR3 sequence: CAWSAGAGSGNTIYF. In DNA form, the CDR3 reads TGTGCCTGGAGCGCAGGCGCAGGGTCTGGAAACACCATATATTTT.

This clone was seen only a few times. This sequence joins TRBV7-8 and TRBJ1-2; a possible D gene is TRBD1 (5 bases). This CDR3 is built from 14 residues. Between the trimmed V and J ends, which lost 5 bases and 2 bases, there was a span of 12 bases. Germline V gene lookup returns CDR1 SGHVS and CDR2 FQNEAQ. The DNA of the CDR3 is TGTGCCAGCAGCCCCCGATGGGACAACTATGGCTACACCTTC. Its protein product is CASSPRWDNYGYTF.

The CDR3 nucleotides are TGTGCCAGCAGTCCCCCTCCGCGGGTAGGGGAGACCCAGTACTTC. Translation: CASSPPPRVGETQYF. The chain has TRBV28 and TRBJ2-5; perhaps TRBD2 as D (5 bases). This CDR3 is 15 amino acids long. CDR1 is MDHEN, CDR2 SYDVKM, per germline. The ends were cut back, 5 bases at V and 5 bases at J, with 18 bases in the middle.

This clone was seen once. CDR3 amino acids: CAWSAGTKAYGYTF. DNA for the CDR3: TGTGCCTGGAGCGCCGGGACGAAGGCCTATGGCTACACCTTC. This chain joins TRBV30 and TRBJ1-2, with D perhaps TRBD1 (5 bases). This CDR3 has 14 residues. The V gene's germline CDR1 is GTSNPN and CDR2 SVGIG (reference sequence). Trimming cost V 3 bases and J 4 bases, with 15 bases left between them. Full variable domain (missing parts from reference TRBV30 and TRBJ1-2): SQTIHQWPATLVQPVGSPLSLECTVEGTSNPNLYWYRQAAGRGLQLLFYSVGIGQISSEVPQNLSASRPQDRQFILSSKKLLLSDSGFYLCAWSAGTKAYGYTFGSGTRLTVV.

This clone was picked up one time. J is TRBJ2-7 and V is TRBV18, with D uncertain. The CDR3 is 15 residues long. Germline CDR1 KGHSH, CDR2 LQKENI. V lost 0 bases, J lost 0 bases, and 9 bases lay in between. The CDR3 region has the DNA TGTGCCAGCTCACCACCCTCTTATGGCTCCTACGAGCAGTACTTC. Translation: CASSPPSYGSYEQYF. The full variable domain, its missing parts supplied by reference TRBV18 and TRBJ2-7, is NAGVMQNPRHLVRRRGQEARLRCSPMKGHSHVYWYRQLPEEGLKFMVYLQKENIIDESGMPKERFSAEFPKEGPSILRIQQVVRGDSAAYFCASSPPSYGSYEQYFGPGTRLTVT.

The chain couples TRBV5-4 to TRBJ1-1, with D hard to call. The V end was cut by 2 bases, the J end by 1 base, with 9 bases between. There are 14 residues in the CDR3. Germline CDR1 SGHNT, CDR2 YYREEE (reference sequence). CDR3 sequence: CASSFTGWNTEAFF. In DNA, the CDR3 is TGTGCCAGCAGCTTTACCGGCTGGAACACTGAAGCTTTCTTT.